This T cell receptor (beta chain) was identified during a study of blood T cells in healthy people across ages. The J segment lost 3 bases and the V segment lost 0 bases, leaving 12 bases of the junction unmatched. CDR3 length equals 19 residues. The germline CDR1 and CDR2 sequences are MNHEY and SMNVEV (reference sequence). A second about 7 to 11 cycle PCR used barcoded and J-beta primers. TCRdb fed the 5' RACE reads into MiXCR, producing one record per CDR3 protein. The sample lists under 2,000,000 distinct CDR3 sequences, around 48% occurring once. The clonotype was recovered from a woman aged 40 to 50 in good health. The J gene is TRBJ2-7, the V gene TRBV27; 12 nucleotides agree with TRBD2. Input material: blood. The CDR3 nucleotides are TGTGCCAGCAGTTTATCGAGGGCTAGCGGGAGGGGAAACTTCTACGAGCAGTACTTC. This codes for CASSLSRASGRGNFYEQYF.